The T cell receptor (beta chain) under discussion was sequenced for a study of shared clonotypes between healthy human individuals. The CDR3 length is 12 residues. Germline lookup yields CDR1 SGHTA and CDR2 FQGNSA. The germline V and J ends were trimmed by 2 bases and 13 bases, with 11 bases remaining between them. Profiled with immunoSEQ multiplex PCR; TCRdb holds only in-frame clones, not every one. The sample contains more than 450,000 clones, less than 85% of which appear only once. J is TRBJ1-4 and V is TRBV7-2, with TRBD1 as a possible D gene (5 bases). The sequence came from a woman between 40 and 50 years old in good health. Some clones in this sample may be carry-over from other donors' samples. The source material was PBMCs. In nucleotides, the CDR3 is TGTGCCAGCAGCTTAAGAAAGGGGAGACTGTTTTTT. Its translation: CASSLRKGRLFF.